This T cell receptor beta chain was captured in a study of beta chain features in type 1 diabetes. About the study: On cell yields, gender and age, patients and healthy donors were similar. Study-level findings and limits: Shorter templates might be favored by PCR, and equally so in patients and in controls. Type 1 diabetes patients showed a moderate but significant shortening of TCRB CDR3s in all four CD4+ subsets.

This clone was counted once. Its matching antigen is unknown. Since all of the isolated RNA was reverse transcribed, expressed TCRB transcripts were what got sequenced. Clones were sequenced by immunoSEQ multiplex PCR, and TCRdb holds only the in-frame ones, with some missing. In the table there are 230,000 or so clones, 15% to 20% of which are singletons. CDR1 and CDR2 (germline): SNHLY, FYNNEI. The trim removed 11 bases at V and 3 bases at J, leaving 5 bases unmatched. The CDR3 is 13 residues long. The receptor's source is a man aged 25 to 45 with type 1 diabetes. This sequence joins TRBV2 and TRBJ2-1; TRBD2 agrees at 9 bases. Source material: naive CD4+ T cells from blood. As DNA, the CDR3 is TGTGCCGGAGTAGCGGGAGTCTACAATGAGCAGTTCTTC. This sequence encodes CAGVAGVYNEQFF.